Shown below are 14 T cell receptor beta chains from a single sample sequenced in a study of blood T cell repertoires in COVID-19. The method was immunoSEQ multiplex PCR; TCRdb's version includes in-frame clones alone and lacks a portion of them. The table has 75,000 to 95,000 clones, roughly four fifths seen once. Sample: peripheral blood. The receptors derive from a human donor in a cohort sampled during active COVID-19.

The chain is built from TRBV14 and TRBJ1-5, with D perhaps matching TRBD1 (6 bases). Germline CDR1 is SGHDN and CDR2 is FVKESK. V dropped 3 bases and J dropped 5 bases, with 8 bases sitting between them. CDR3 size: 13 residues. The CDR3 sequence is CASSQNRDQPQHF. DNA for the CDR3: TGTGCCAGCAGCCAGAACAGGGATCAGCCCCAGCATTTT.

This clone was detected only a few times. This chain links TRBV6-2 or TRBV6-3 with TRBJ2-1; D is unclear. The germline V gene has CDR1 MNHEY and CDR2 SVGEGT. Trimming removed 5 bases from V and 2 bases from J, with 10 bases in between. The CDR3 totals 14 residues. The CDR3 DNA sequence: TGTGCCAGCAGTCGGCCGGGTCCCTACAATGAGCAGTTCTTC. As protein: CASSRPGPYNEQFF.

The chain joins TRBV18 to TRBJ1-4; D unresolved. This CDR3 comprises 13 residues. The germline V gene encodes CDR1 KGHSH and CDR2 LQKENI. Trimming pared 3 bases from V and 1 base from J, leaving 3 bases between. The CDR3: CASSPVTNEKLFF. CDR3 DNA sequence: TGTGCCAGCTCACCCGTAACTAATGAAAAACTGTTTTTT.

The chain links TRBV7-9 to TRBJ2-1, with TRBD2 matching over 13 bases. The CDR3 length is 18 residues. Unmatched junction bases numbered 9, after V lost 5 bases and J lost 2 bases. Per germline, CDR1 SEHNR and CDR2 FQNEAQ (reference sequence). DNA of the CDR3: TGTGCCAGCAGCGCCCGGACTAGCGGGGGCTACGCCTACAATGAGCAGTTCTTC. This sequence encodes CASSARTSGGYAYNEQFF.

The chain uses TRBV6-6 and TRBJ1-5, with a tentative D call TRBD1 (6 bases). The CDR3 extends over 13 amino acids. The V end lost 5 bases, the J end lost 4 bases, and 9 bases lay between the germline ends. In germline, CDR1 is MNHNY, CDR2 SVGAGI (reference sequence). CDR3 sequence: CASSPQGNQPQHF. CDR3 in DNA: TGTGCCAGCAGTCCACAGGGAAATCAGCCCCAGCATTTT.

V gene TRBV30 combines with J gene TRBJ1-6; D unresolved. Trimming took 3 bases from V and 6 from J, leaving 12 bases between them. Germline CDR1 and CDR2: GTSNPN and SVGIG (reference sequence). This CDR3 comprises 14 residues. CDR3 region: CAWSLSLSNSPLHF. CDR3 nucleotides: TGTGCCTGGAGCCTCAGTCTTTCTAATTCACCCCTCCACTTT.

The CDR3, as DNA: TGTGCCAGCAGTCCCAGCGGGGTGAACTACGAGCAGTACTTC. It encodes CASSPSGVNYEQYF. J is TRBJ2-7 and V is TRBV2; the match to TRBD2 covers 7 bases. The CDR3 sequence is 14 residues long. The V segment lost 5 bases and the J segment 3 bases; nucleotides outside the gene matches: 7. From germline, CDR1 is SNHLY and CDR2 FYNNEI.

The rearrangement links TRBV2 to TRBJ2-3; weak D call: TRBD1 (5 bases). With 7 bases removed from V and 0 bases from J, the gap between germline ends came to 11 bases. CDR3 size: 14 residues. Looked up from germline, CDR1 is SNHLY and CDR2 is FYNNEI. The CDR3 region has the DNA TGTGCCAGCACCTTTGACAGCAGCACAGATACGCAGTATTTT. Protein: CASTFDSSTDTQYF.

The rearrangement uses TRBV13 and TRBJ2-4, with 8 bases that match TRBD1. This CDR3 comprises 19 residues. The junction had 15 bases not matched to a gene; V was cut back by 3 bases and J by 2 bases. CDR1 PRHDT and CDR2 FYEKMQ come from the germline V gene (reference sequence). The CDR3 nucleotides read TGTGCCAGCAGCTTTACAGGACAGGGTTCTTGGGGTACCAAAAACATTCAGTACTTC. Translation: CASSFTGQGSWGTKNIQYF.

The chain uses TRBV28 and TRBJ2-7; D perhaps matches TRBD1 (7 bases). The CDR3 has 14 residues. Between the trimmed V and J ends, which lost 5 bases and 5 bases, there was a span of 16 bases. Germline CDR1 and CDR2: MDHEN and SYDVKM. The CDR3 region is CASSRLEGAHEQYF. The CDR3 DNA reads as TGTGCCAGCAGTCGCTTGGAGGGGGCCCACGAGCAGTACTTC.

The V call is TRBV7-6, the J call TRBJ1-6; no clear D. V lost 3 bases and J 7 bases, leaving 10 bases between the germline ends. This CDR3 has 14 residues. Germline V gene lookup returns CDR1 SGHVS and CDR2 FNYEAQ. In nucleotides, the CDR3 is TGTGCCAGCAGCTTGGGCGGGCTGAATTCACCCCTCCACTTT. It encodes CASSLGGLNSPLHF. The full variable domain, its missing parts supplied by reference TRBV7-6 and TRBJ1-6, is GAGVSQSPRYKVTKRGQDVALRCDPISGHVSLYWYRQALGQGPEFLTYFNYEAQQDKSGLPNDRFSAERPEGSISTLTIQRTEQRDSAMYRCASSLGGLNSPLHFGNGTRLTVT.

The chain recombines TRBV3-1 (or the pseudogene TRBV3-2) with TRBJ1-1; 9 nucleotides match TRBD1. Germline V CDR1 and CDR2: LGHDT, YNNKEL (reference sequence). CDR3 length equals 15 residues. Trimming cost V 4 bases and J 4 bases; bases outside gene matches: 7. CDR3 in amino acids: CASSRTGQGVTEAFF. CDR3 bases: TGTGCCAGCAGCCGTACGGGACAGGGTGTCACTGAAGCTTTCTTT.

The CDR3 region is CASSEFMNTEAFF. The CDR3 region has the DNA TGTGCCAGCAGTGAATTTATGAACACTGAAGCTTTCTTT. J is TRBJ1-1 and V is TRBV2, with D uncertain. Germline V gene data show CDR1 as SNHLY and CDR2 as FYNNEI. The CDR3 sequence is 13 residues long. V lost 2 bases to trimming and J lost 0 bases, with 4 bases between them.

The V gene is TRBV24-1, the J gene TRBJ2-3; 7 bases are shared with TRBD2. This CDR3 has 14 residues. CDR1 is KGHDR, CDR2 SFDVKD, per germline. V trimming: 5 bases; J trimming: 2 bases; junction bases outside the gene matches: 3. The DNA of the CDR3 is TGTGCCACCAGTGGGGGGACTATCACAGATACGCAGTATTTT. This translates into CATSGGTITDTQYF.